This record covers a single TCR beta chain. Assay: immunoSEQ multiplex PCR; the TCRdb copy retains only in-frame clones and omits some. In the table there are tens of thousands of clones, roughly 87% of which are singletons. These data originate in a study of OX40 agonist ivuxolimab in advanced cancers. Study overall: Three individuals attained partial responses, comprising one hepatocellular carcinoma case and two cutaneous melanoma cases.

The CDR3 spans 13 residues. Trimming took 1 base from V and 8 from J, leaving 11 bases between them. In germline, CDR1 is LNHDA, CDR2 SQIVND (reference sequence). The gene calls are TRBV19 and TRBJ1-1; tentative D call: TRBD1 (6 bases). This specimen was CD4+ or CD8+ T cells sorted from blood, taken in a trial of the OX40 agonist ivuxolimab. The receptor was derived from an adult with an advanced solid tumor such as melanoma, head and neck, liver or kidney cancer. The CDR3 loop reads CASSIVRGQEAFF. The CDR3 DNA follows: TGTGCCAGTAGTATAGTACGGGGACAAGAAGCTTTCTTT.